These 30 T cell receptor beta chains came from one sample sequenced in a study of Ad26.COV2.S vaccination and SARS-CoV-2 variants. As for treatment: around 19 received Ad26.COV2.S at low or high dose, single or two shots; five or six received placebo; per-sample allocation not given. Samples came from day 63 after the first vaccine or placebo injection. Libraries were prepared by immunoSEQ multiplex PCR; TCRdb keeps only in-frame clonotypes and omits some of them. The sample lists hundreds of thousands of clones; about 90% were seen once. The sequencing used peripheral blood, collected in a trial of Ad26.COV2.S vaccine versus placebo. The receptors here all came from a person aged 18 to 65 who received the Ad26.COV2.S COVID-19 vaccine or a placebo.

This clone was observed a few times. The genes are TRBV10-1 and TRBJ2-7, with D possibly being TRBD2 (5 bases). Trimming left V 0 bases short and J 5 bases short, with 14 bases between. Germline V CDR1 and CDR2: WNHNN, SYGVQD (reference sequence). This CDR3 has 15 amino acids. DNA for the CDR3: TGCGCCAGCAGTGAGTCGTACGGGGTGGGCGACGAGCAGTACTTC. Its translation is CASSESYGVGDEQYF.

The J gene is TRBJ2-7, the V gene TRBV19; no clear D. With 5 bases removed from V and 4 bases from J, the gap between germline ends came to 6 bases. The CDR3 runs to 11 residues. Germline CDR1 and CDR2: LNHDA and SQIVND (reference sequence). The CDR3 coding sequence is TGTGCCAGTAGTCTTGGATACGAGCAGTACTTC. It specifies CASSLGYEQYF. Full variable domain (missing parts from reference TRBV19 and TRBJ2-7): DGGITQSPKYLFRKEGQNVTLSCEQNLNHDAMYWYRQDPGQGLRLIYYSQIVNDFQKGDIAEGYSVSREKKESFPLTVTSAQKNPTAFYLCASSLGYEQYFGPGTRLTVT.

This chain links TRBV7-2 with TRBJ2-7, with D tentatively TRBD1 (6 bases). The CDR3 consists of 16 residues. The V and J ends lost 2 bases and 4 bases respectively, with 18 bases between them. CDR1 SGHTA and CDR2 FQGNSA come from the germline V gene. The CDR3 protein is CASSLTRQAHQYEQYF. CDR3 in DNA: TGTGCCAGCAGCTTAACTAGACAGGCCCACCAGTACGAGCAGTACTTC.

This chain connects TRBV30 to TRBJ2-7, with 8 nucleotides matching TRBD1. Trimming at V came to 1 base and at J to 5 bases, leaving 7 bases not matched to a gene. This CDR3 region has 14 residues. CDR1 is GTSNPN, CDR2 SVGIG, per germline (reference sequence). In DNA form, the CDR3 reads TGTGCCTGGAGTGCAGAGGACAGGGCCCACGAGCAGTACTTC. As protein: CAWSAEDRAHEQYF.

This rearrangement joins TRBV18 to TRBJ2-1, with D hard to call. Trimming took 3 bases from V and 7 from J, leaving 10 bases between them. The germline V gene has CDR1 KGHSH and CDR2 LQKENI. The CDR3 is 13 residues long. The CDR3 DNA is TGTGCCAGCTCACCTTGGACCTTAAATGAGCAGTTCTTC. Translating it yields CASSPWTLNEQFF.

This clone was recorded only once. V is TRBV7-2 and J is TRBJ2-1; D may be TRBD2 (5 bases). The length of the CDR3 is 14 residues. The V end was cut by 1 base, the J end by 8 bases, with 12 bases between. Germline CDR1 SGHTA, CDR2 FQGNSA. CDR3 region: CASSLGSGNYEQFF. The CDR3 DNA reads TGTGCCAGCAGCTTAGGTTCCGGGAACTATGAGCAGTTCTTC.

This clone came up once. The chain joins TRBV3-1 (or the pseudogene TRBV3-2) to TRBJ1-1; 8 bases line up with TRBD1. The CDR3 extends over 14 amino acids. V gave up 11 bases and J gave up 1 base; unmatched junction bases: 9. The germline V gene encodes CDR1 LGHDT and CDR2 YNNKEL (reference sequence). CDR3 DNA: TGTGCCTCCGGACAGGGAGTGTCGAACACTGAAGCTTTCTTT. Translation gives CASGQGVSNTEAFF.

The chain couples TRBV7-8 to TRBJ2-1; D is undetermined. The CDR3 runs 13 residues. The germline CDR1 and CDR2 sequences are SGHVS and FQNEAQ. Deletions cut 1 base from V and 2 bases from J, with 3 bases between. For the CDR3, the DNA is TGTGCCAGCAGCTTAGGGACCTACAATGAGCAGTTCTTC. Its protein product is CASSLGTYNEQFF.

The rearrangement joins TRBV5-5 to TRBJ2-1; 10 positions match TRBD2. The CDR3 spans 15 residues. Germline V gene data show CDR1 as SGHKS and CDR2 as YYEKEE (reference sequence). J lost 2 bases, V lost 4 bases, and 3 bases had no gene match. The CDR3 sequence: CASSQSGGAYNEQFF. CDR3 nucleotides: TGTGCCAGCAGCCAGAGCGGGGGGGCCTACAATGAGCAGTTCTTC.

The V call is TRBV10-3, the J call TRBJ2-7; TRBD1 aligns across 10 bases. Germline CDR1 ENHRY, CDR2 SYGVKD. The CDR3 contains 12 residues. The J segment lost 5 bases and the V segment lost 8 bases, leaving 3 bases of the junction unmatched. The CDR3 reads CAIGDRGDEQYF. CDR3 DNA: TGTGCCATCGGGGACAGGGGCGACGAGCAGTACTTC.

This chain links TRBV6-5 with TRBJ2-7; tentatively, D is TRBD2 (5 bases). Per the germline V gene, CDR1 is MNHEY and CDR2 is SVGAGI. Trimming took 5 bases from V and 0 from J, leaving 8 bases between them. The CDR3 totals 13 residues. The CDR3 DNA sequence: TGTGCCAGCAGTCTCCTAGCCTCCTACGAGCAGTACTTC. Translating it yields CASSLLASYEQYF.

The rearrangement joins TRBV4-1 to TRBJ2-1; 11 bases are shared with TRBD2. Trimming took 3 bases from V and 5 from J; bases not matched to a gene: 9. The CDR3 totals 17 residues. Germline CDR1 and CDR2: MGHRA and YSYEKL. CDR3 loop: CASSQGAVAGGNNEQFF. The CDR3 DNA reads as TGCGCCAGCAGCCAGGGAGCTGTAGCGGGGGGGAACAATGAGCAGTTCTTC.

The genes are TRBV9 and TRBJ2-3; maybe TRBD2 (5 bases). V was pared by 0 bases and J by 2 bases, with 10 bases between. Germline CDR1 reads SGDLS; CDR2 reads YYNGEE. This CDR3 region has 15 residues. Here the CDR3 reads CASSVDSGFTDTQYF. The CDR3 coding sequence is TGTGCCAGCAGCGTAGATTCGGGATTCACAGATACGCAGTATTTT.

For the CDR3, the DNA is TGTGCCAGCAGTTTCGAATACGAGCAGTACTTC. Translating it yields CASSFEYEQYF. The chain carries TRBV6-5 and TRBJ2-7; the D is unclear. Deletions cut 4 bases from V and 4 bases from J, with 5 bases between. Per the germline V gene, CDR1 is MNHEY and CDR2 is SVGAGI. The CDR3 spans 11 residues.

The chain recombines TRBV6-2 or TRBV6-3 with TRBJ2-7; TRBD2 agrees at 7 bases. Germline V gene data show CDR1 as MNHEY and CDR2 as SVGEGT. V dropped 5 bases and J dropped 3; count of bases not matched to a gene: 10. The CDR3 is 15 amino acids. CDR3 residues: CASSKPGGGLYEQYF. CDR3 in DNA: TGTGCCAGCAGTAAACCTGGGGGAGGGCTCTACGAGCAGTACTTC.

Concerning this clone: One end of the junction varies from germline; a read error may be responsible. J is TRBJ1-2 and V is TRBV30; maybe TRBD1 (6 bases). Germline V gives CDR1 GTSNPN, CDR2 SVGIG (reference sequence). The CDR3 length is 11 residues. The CDR3 DNA sequence: TGTGCCTGGACCGAGGGGGATGGTTACACCTTC. Translation gives CAWTEGDGYTF.

In its sample, this clone was seen a few times. The chain links TRBV2 to TRBJ1-5; weak D call: TRBD1 (6 bases). V lost 3 bases to trimming and J lost 4 bases, with 10 bases between them. There are 14 residues in the CDR3. Germline values: CDR1 SNHLY, CDR2 FYNNEI. CDR3 bases: TGTGCCAGCAGTGATTTGGGGGCAAATCAGCCCCAGCATTTT. Its protein product is CASSDLGANQPQHF.

The chain is built from TRBV6-5 and TRBJ2-2; 8 nucleotides match TRBD1. With V trimmed by 2 bases and J by 6 bases, 5 bases remained unmatched. Germline values: CDR1 MNHEY, CDR2 SVGAGI. The CDR3 has 15 residues. The CDR3 DNA reads as TGTGCCAGCAGTTACCCCAGGGGGCAGTCCGGGGAGCTGTTTTTT. It codes for CASSYPRGQSGELFF.

This clone was observed a single time. This chain uses TRBV10-3 with TRBJ2-7, with a weak D call TRBD1 (6 bases). CDR1 ENHRY and CDR2 SYGVKD come from the germline V gene. There are 15 residues in the CDR3. Deletions cut 6 bases from V and 2 bases from J, with 17 bases between. CDR3 DNA sequence: TGTGCCATCAGGGGCCGTGCAGGGGACACCTACGAGCAGTACTTC. Translation gives CAIRGRAGDTYEQYF.

The chain joins TRBV6-2 or TRBV6-3 to TRBJ1-5; D gene unclear. V lost 0 bases to trimming and J lost 5 bases, with 8 bases between them. Germline V gene lookup returns CDR1 MNHEY and CDR2 SVGEGT. There are 14 residues in the CDR3. In nucleotides, the CDR3 is TGTGCCAGCAGTTACTCGAATCAATATCAGCCCCAGCATTTT. Amino acid sequence: CASSYSNQYQPQHF.

The rearrangement uses TRBV9 and TRBJ2-6, with 10 positions matching TRBD1. Trimming cost V 2 bases and J 2 bases; bases outside gene matches: 10. The CDR3 loop spans 19 amino acids. The germline V gene has CDR1 SGDLS and CDR2 YYNGEE. The CDR3 here is CASSVDSWTGGTGANVLTF. CDR3 DNA sequence: TGTGCCAGCAGCGTCGACTCCTGGACAGGGGGTACTGGGGCCAACGTCCTGACTTTC.

The chain employs TRBV5-1 and TRBJ1-1; D gene ambiguous. CDR3 length: 14 amino acids. V lost 5 bases and J 0 bases, leaving 11 bases between the germline ends. Germline values: CDR1 SGHRS, CDR2 YFSETQ. CDR3 in amino acids: CASSSGNMNTEAFF. The CDR3 DNA reads TGCGCCAGCAGTTCGGGGAACATGAACACTGAAGCTTTCTTT.

The chain joins TRBV7-9 to TRBJ1-2, with D possibly TRBD1 on 5 matching bases. CDR3 length equals 14 residues. Germline CDR1 reads SEHNR; CDR2 reads FQNEAQ (reference sequence). V dropped 5 bases and J dropped 4 bases, with 14 bases sitting between them. In DNA, the CDR3 is TGTGCCAGCAGCCCGGGGGACGGAGTCTATGGCTACACCTTC. This gives the protein CASSPGDGVYGYTF.

This clone was observed a handful of times. The chain has TRBV7-9 and TRBJ1-5, with 8 bases fitting TRBD1. The CDR3 loop spans 14 amino acids. Per the germline V gene, CDR1 is SEHNR and CDR2 is FQNEAQ (reference sequence). Germline trimming cut 5 bases from V and 7 bases from J; bases unmatched to any gene: 7. CDR3 nucleotides: TGTGCCAGCAGCAGGGGACAGGCGAGCCAGCCCCAGCATTTT. Translated: CASSRGQASQPQHF.

The chain couples TRBV30 to TRBJ1-1; no definite D call. CDR1 is GTSNPN, CDR2 SVGIG, per germline (reference sequence). V lost 2 bases, J lost 0 bases, and 4 bases lay in between. This CDR3 has 12 amino acids. CDR3 sequence: CAWSFMNTEAFF. In nucleotides, the CDR3 is TGTGCCTGGAGTTTTATGAACACTGAAGCTTTCTTT.

The chain uses TRBV7-9 and TRBJ2-1; either TRBD1 or TRBD2 may supply D (7 bases each). V was pared by 5 bases and J by 6 bases, with 20 bases between. Germline V gene sequence: CDR1 SEHNR, CDR2 FQNEAQ (reference sequence). This CDR3 contains 16 residues. Here the CDR3 reads CASSPSRQGGTNEQFF. CDR3 in DNA: TGTGCCAGCAGCCCAAGCAGGCAGGGGGGGACCAATGAGCAGTTCTTC.

The chain links TRBV19 to TRBJ1-4, with D unresolved. CDR3 length equals 12 residues. Deletions cut 0 bases from V and 10 bases from J, with 6 bases between. Per the germline V gene, CDR1 is LNHDA and CDR2 is SQIVND (reference sequence). CDR3 residues: CASSIERGKLFF. The CDR3 DNA reads TGTGCCAGTAGTATAGAGCGGGGAAAACTGTTTTTT.

V gene TRBV27 combines with J gene TRBJ1-5; D may be TRBD1 (6 bases). The CDR3 is 16 residues long. Deletions cut 6 bases from V and 3 bases from J, with 18 bases between. The germline CDR1 and CDR2 sequences are MNHEY and SMNVEV (reference sequence). The CDR3 spells CASRSITGWDNQPQHF. DNA for the CDR3: TGTGCCAGCAGATCCATAACAGGGTGGGACAATCAGCCCCAGCATTTT.

This chain links TRBV9 with TRBJ1-2, with D uncertain. Germline CDR1 reads SGDLS; CDR2 reads YYNGEE. The CDR3 has 12 amino acids. The V and J ends lost 1 base and 7 bases respectively, with 8 bases between them. CDR3 residues: CASSVMAGGYTF. CDR3 DNA: TGTGCCAGCAGCGTAATGGCTGGTGGCTACACCTTC.

CDR3 region: CASSTSPGELFF. The DNA for the CDR3 is TGCGCCAGCAGCACTAGCCCCGGGGAGCTGTTTTTT. The V gene is TRBV5-1, the J gene TRBJ2-2; possible D gene TRBD2, 6 bases. The V end was cut by 4 bases, the J end by 6 bases, with 7 bases between. CDR1 SGHRS and CDR2 YFSETQ come from the germline V gene. This CDR3 is built from 12 residues.